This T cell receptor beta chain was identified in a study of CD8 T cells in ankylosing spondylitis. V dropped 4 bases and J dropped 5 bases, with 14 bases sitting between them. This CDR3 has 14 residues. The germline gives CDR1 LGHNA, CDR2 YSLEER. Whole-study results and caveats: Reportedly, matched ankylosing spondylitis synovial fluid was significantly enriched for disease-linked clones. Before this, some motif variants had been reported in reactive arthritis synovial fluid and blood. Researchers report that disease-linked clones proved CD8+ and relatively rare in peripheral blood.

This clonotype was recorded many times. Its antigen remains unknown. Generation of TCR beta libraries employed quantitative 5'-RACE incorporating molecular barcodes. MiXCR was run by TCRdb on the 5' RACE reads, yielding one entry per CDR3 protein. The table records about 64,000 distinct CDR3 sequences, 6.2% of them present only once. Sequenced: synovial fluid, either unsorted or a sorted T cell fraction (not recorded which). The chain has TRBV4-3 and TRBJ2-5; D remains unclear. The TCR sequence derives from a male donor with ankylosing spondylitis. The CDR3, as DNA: TGCGCCAGCAGCCCGATCGCGTCTGGTGAGACCCAGTACTTC. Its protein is CASSPIASGETQYF.